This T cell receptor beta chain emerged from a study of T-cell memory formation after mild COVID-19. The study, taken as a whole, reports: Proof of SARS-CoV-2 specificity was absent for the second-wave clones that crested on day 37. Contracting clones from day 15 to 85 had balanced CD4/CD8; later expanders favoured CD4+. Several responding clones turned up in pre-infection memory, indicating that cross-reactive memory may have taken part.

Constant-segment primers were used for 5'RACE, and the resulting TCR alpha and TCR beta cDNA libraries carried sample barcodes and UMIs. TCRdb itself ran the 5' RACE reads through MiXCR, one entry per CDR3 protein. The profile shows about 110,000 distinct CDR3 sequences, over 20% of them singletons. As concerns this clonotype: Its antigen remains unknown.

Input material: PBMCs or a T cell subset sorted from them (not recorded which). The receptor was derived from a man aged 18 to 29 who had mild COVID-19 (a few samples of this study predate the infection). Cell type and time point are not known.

Here the CDR3 DNA reads TGCGCCAGCAGCTTCCGGGACAGGGTTGTCGGGGAGCTGTTTTTT. This sequence encodes CASSFRDRVVGELFF. V is TRBV4-1 and J is TRBJ2-2; 9 bases fit TRBD1. This CDR3 is built from 15 residues. Trimming removed 5 bases from V and 7 bases from J; junction bases left unmatched: 8. Per the germline V gene, CDR1 is MGHRA and CDR2 is YSYEKL.